Listed here are 4 T cell receptor beta chains from one sample, sequenced in a study of Ad26.COV2.S vaccination and SARS-CoV-2 variants. Sequenced by immunoSEQ multiplex PCR; TCRdb stores in-frame clones only, minus some. Of around 400,000 clones detected, 89% appear once; the ten largest clones hold 1.5% to 2%. Described treatment: about 20 received Ad26.COV2.S at low or high dose, single or two shots; 5 received placebo; per-sample allocation not given. Sampling happened 63 days after the first vaccine or placebo injection. Sequenced material: peripheral blood, taken in a trial of Ad26.COV2.S vaccine versus placebo. The source of these receptors is a person aged 18-65 years who received the Ad26.COV2.S COVID-19 vaccine or a placebo.

The chain employs TRBV19 and TRBJ1-4; D is perhaps TRBD1 (5 bases). This CDR3 comprises 12 residues. V was cut by 3 bases and J by 8 bases, with 7 bases left in between. Germline CDR1 LNHDA, CDR2 SQIVND (reference sequence). Written as DNA, the CDR3 is TGTGCCAGTAGTATGCGGGGGGAAAAACTGTTTTTT. This encodes CASSMRGEKLFF.

The chain combines TRBV6-2 or TRBV6-3 with TRBJ2-6; D uncertain. The germline V gene encodes CDR1 MNHEY and CDR2 SVGEGT. This CDR3 is built from 13 residues. The ends were cut back, 5 bases at V and 6 bases at J, with 8 bases in the middle. The CDR3 DNA reads as TGTGCCAGCAGTGAGACCGAGGCCAACGTCCTGACTTTC. Translation gives CASSETEANVLTF.

This chain links TRBV5-1 with TRBJ1-1; 7 bases are a match to TRBD1. CDR1 is SGHRS, CDR2 YFSETQ, per germline. This CDR3 has 15 amino acids. Losses at the gene ends were 4 bases for V and 5 bases for J; bases not matched to a gene: 11. DNA for the CDR3: TGCGCCAGCAGCCTTCGACAGGGCGAGGATACTGAAGCTTTCTTT. It specifies CASSLRQGEDTEAFF.

This CDR3 is CASSLQGTYNSPLHF. CDR3 in DNA: TGTGCCAGCAGCCTACAGGGGACCTATAATTCACCCCTCCACTTT. V is TRBV5-6 and J is TRBJ1-6; 7 bases fit TRBD1. The CDR3 is made up of 15 amino acids. CDR1 is SGHDT, CDR2 YYEEEE, per germline. After removal of 4 bases from V and 2 bases from J, the junction contained 3 bases not matched to a gene.